A single sample is the source of the 2 T cell receptor beta chains below, sequenced in a study of molecular identifiers for immune sequencing clone quantification. TCRdb called the PCR reads again in MiXCR, with one record for every CDR3 protein. The sample records tens of thousands of distinct CDR3 sequences, approximately 25% being singletons. The sample was naive CD8+ T cells from blood, with Jurkat cell RNA spiked in. As for subset: FACS-sorted CD8+CD4-CCR7+CD45RA+ naive T cells. The origin of the receptors is a human donor in good health. Some libraries in this study had Jurkat cell RNA spiked in.

This clonotype has ten or more counts. The gene calls are TRBV4-1 and TRBJ2-3; D is unresolved. There are 15 residues in the CDR3. Looked up from germline, CDR1 is MGHRA and CDR2 is YSYEKL. V lost 4 bases and J lost 1, with 12 bases in between. The CDR3 DNA reads TGCGCCAGCAGCCTCCAGGACGGACGCACAGATACGCAGTATTTT. It encodes CASSLQDGRTDTQYF.

In this sample, this clonotype turned up a few times. CDR3 protein: CASSVGTSGGSAYEQYF. CDR3 DNA sequence: TGTGCCAGCAGTGTAGGGACTAGCGGGGGGTCAGCCTACGAGCAGTACTTC. The chain is built from TRBV27 and TRBJ2-7, with 15 bases fitting TRBD2. V shed 5 bases and J 2 bases; nucleotides not matched to a gene: 7. The CDR3 totals 17 residues. Germline CDR1 and CDR2: MNHEY and SMNVEV (reference sequence).